Below, 30 T cell receptor beta chains from the same sample are listed, as sequenced in a study of cytomegalovirus exposure and HLA in healthy donors. The PCR employed 60 Vbeta primers together with 13 Jbeta primers. Method: immunoSEQ multiplex PCR; TCRdb's copy keeps in-frame clones and lacks some. The clone table shows 130,000 or so clones, with the ten largest holding about 1.6%. Input material: PBMCs. These receptors all come from a woman in her thirties or forties in good health and CMV-seronegative.

The chain links TRBV2 to TRBJ1-2; D might be TRBD1 (5 bases). The length of the CDR3 is 15 residues. Germline assignment: CDR1 SNHLY and CDR2 FYNNEI. V lost 4 bases and J lost 4, with 16 bases in between. CDR3 sequence: CASSGGYRGSYGYTF. Written as DNA, the CDR3 is TGTGCCAGCAGTGGAGGTTATAGGGGATCCTATGGCTACACCTTC.

This chain connects TRBV11-2 to TRBJ1-1; TRBD1 matches 7 bases. The germline CDR1 and CDR2 sequences are SGHAT and FQNNGV. This CDR3 spans 14 amino acids. V dropped 4 bases and J dropped 4; count of bases not matched to a gene: 6. CDR3 coding DNA: TGTGCCAGCAGCTCTAACAGGGGAAGCACTGAAGCTTTCTTT. Amino acids: CASSSNRGSTEAFF.

The chain uses TRBV4-1 and TRBJ1-5; possible D gene TRBD1, 5 bases. The CDR3 sequence is 15 residues long. Trimming shortened V by 0 bases and J by 5 bases, and 11 bases separated the two germline ends. Germline CDR1 is MGHRA and CDR2 is YSYEKL. The CDR3, as DNA: TGCGCCAGCAGCCAAGAAGGGGTAAGGGATCAGCCCCAGCATTTT. Translation gives CASSQEGVRDQPQHF.

The chain is built from TRBV4-1 and TRBJ1-1; tentative D call: TRBD1 (5 bases). This CDR3 is built from 16 residues. The germline gives CDR1 MGHRA, CDR2 YSYEKL. V gave up 0 bases and J gave up 6 bases, with 17 bases separating them. The CDR3 DNA reads as TGCGCCAGCAGCCAAGATTTTGCGGGGGGGAGGGCTGAAGCTTTCTTT. This encodes CASSQDFAGGRAEAFF.

The CDR3 reads CAISVTGGNQPQHF. The CDR3 nucleotides read TGTGCCATCAGTGTGACAGGGGGCAATCAGCCCCAGCATTTT. The rearrangement joins TRBV10-3 to TRBJ1-5; 8 bases map to TRBD1. CDR3 size: 14 residues. The germline CDR1 and CDR2 sequences are ENHRY and SYGVKD. V was pared by 4 bases and J by 2 bases, with 1 base of the junction left unmatched.

This chain connects TRBV5-1 to TRBJ1-1, with 12 positions matching TRBD1. From germline, CDR1 is SGHRS and CDR2 YFSETQ. Trimming at V came to 6 bases and at J to 5 bases, leaving 8 bases not matched to a gene. This CDR3 has 15 residues. The CDR3 reads CASNRLGQGATEAFF. The CDR3 DNA reads TGCGCCAGCAACCGTTTGGGACAGGGGGCGACTGAAGCTTTCTTT.

The chain uses TRBV2 and TRBJ2-3, with D unclear. V was clipped by 4 bases and J by 0 bases, with 8 bases between them. The germline V gene has CDR1 SNHLY and CDR2 FYNNEI. The length of the CDR3 is 14 residues. DNA for the CDR3: TGTGCCAGCAGTGTTCAGGTTAGCACAGATACGCAGTATTTT. Translating gives CASSVQVSTDTQYF.

The chain combines TRBV7-6 with TRBJ2-7; TRBD1 matches 8 bases. The J segment lost 2 bases and the V segment lost 4 bases, leaving 7 bases of the junction unmatched. Germline loops: CDR1 SGHVS, CDR2 FNYEAQ. CDR3 size: 15 residues. CDR3: CASSSGQGFTYEQYF. In DNA, the CDR3 is TGTGCCAGCAGCTCTGGACAGGGATTTACCTACGAGCAGTACTTC.

The genes are TRBV5-6 and TRBJ1-2; D might be TRBD1 (6 bases). The germline V gene encodes CDR1 SGHDT and CDR2 YYEEEE. The CDR3 is 15 residues long. Between the trimmed V and J ends, which lost 2 bases and 3 bases, there was a span of 14 bases. CDR3 amino acids: CASSFSGEPYYGYTF. CDR3 nucleotides: TGTGCCAGCAGCTTTTCAGGGGAACCTTACTATGGCTACACCTTC.

On this clone: Other DNA sequences in the sample encode the same CDR3. V gene TRBV2 combines with J gene TRBJ1-6; 7 bases line up with TRBD1. Per the germline V gene, CDR1 is SNHLY and CDR2 is FYNNEI. The J segment lost 10 bases and the V segment lost 4 bases, leaving 7 bases of the junction unmatched. The CDR3 is made up of 14 amino acids. CDR3 bases: TGTGCCAGCAGTGGGACAGGCTTTCGCTCACCCCTCCACTTT. It is translated as CASSGTGFRSPLHF. The variable domain in full, with the rest retrieved from reference TRBV2 and TRBJ1-6, is EPEVTQTPSHQVTQMGQEVILRCVPISNHLYFYWYRQILGQKVEFLVSFYNNEISEKSEIFDDQFSVERPDGSNFTLKIRSTKLEDSAMYFCASSGTGFRSPLHFGNGTRLTVT.

The V and J genes are TRBV18 and TRBJ2-7; 9 bases fit TRBD1. Unmatched junction bases numbered 8, after V lost 3 bases and J lost 5 bases. There are 15 residues in the CDR3. Germline V gene data show CDR1 as KGHSH and CDR2 as LQKENI. The CDR3, as DNA: TGTGCCAGCTCACCCCCGGGACAGGGTGGACACGAGCAGTACTTC. It is translated as CASSPPGQGGHEQYF.

Concerning this clone: One end of the junction is discordant with germline, which a read error may explain. CDR3 sequence (DNA): TGTGCTAGCAGCTTAGGGCTCCCGAACACCGGGGAGCTGTTTTTT. Protein: CASSLGLPNTGELFF. V gene TRBV7-7 combines with J gene TRBJ2-2; D unresolved. This CDR3 has 15 amino acids. CDR1 is SSHAT, CDR2 FNYEAQ, per germline (reference sequence).

The V call is TRBV9, the J call TRBJ1-5; D remains unclear. V was trimmed by 0 bases and J by 0 bases, leaving 7 bases between them. The CDR3 length is 15 residues. Per the germline V gene, CDR1 is SGDLS and CDR2 is YYNGEE. CDR3 sequence reads: CASSVGPNSNQPQHF. CDR3 coding DNA: TGTGCCAGCAGCGTAGGCCCTAATAGCAATCAGCCCCAGCATTTT.

The chain couples TRBV9 to TRBJ1-6, with a possible D match to TRBD1 (6 bases). V lost 0 bases, J lost 9 bases, and 10 bases lay in between. The CDR3 loop spans 14 amino acids. Germline V lookup: CDR1 SGDLS, CDR2 YYNGEE. The chain's CDR3 is CASSVEGTFSPLHF. CDR3 sequence (DNA): TGTGCCAGCAGCGTAGAAGGGACATTTTCACCCCTCCACTTT.

V and J are TRBV27 and TRBJ2-5, with TRBD2 identical over 12 bases. Germline assignment: CDR1 MNHEY and CDR2 SMNVEV (reference sequence). V shed 6 bases and J 2 bases; nucleotides not matched to a gene: 4. The CDR3 totals 15 residues. The CDR3 protein is CASRGLAGSQETQYF. For the CDR3, the DNA is TGTGCCAGCAGAGGACTAGCGGGGAGTCAAGAGACCCAGTACTTC.

The V call is TRBV5-4, the J call TRBJ1-2; no clear D gene. Trimming left V 4 bases short and J 4 bases short, with 11 bases between. The germline CDR1 and CDR2 sequences are SGHNT and YYREEE (reference sequence). The CDR3 totals 13 residues. CDR3 amino acids: CASSPTEGYGYTF. CDR3 DNA sequence: TGTGCCAGCAGCCCTACAGAGGGCTATGGCTACACCTTC.

The chain employs TRBV5-1 and TRBJ2-3; D is perhaps TRBD1 (6 bases). CDR1 and CDR2 (germline): SGHRS, YFSETQ. The CDR3 is made up of 17 amino acids. Trimming pared 1 base from V and 2 bases from J, leaving 17 bases between. CDR3 DNA: TGCGCCAGCAGCTTGATTGGGCAGGGGTTCTACACAGATACGCAGTATTTT. This encodes CASSLIGQGFYTDTQYF.

The chain couples TRBV6-1 to TRBJ1-2, with TRBD1 matching over 7 bases. The junction had 5 bases not matched to a gene; V was cut back by 6 bases and J by 4 bases. From germline, CDR1 is MNHNS and CDR2 SASEGT. This CDR3 spans 13 amino acids. CDR3 protein: CASRGTATYGYTF. CDR3 coding DNA: TGTGCCAGCAGAGGGACAGCTACCTATGGCTACACCTTC.

The J gene is TRBJ1-1, the V gene TRBV10-3, with 11 bases matching TRBD1. Unmatched junction bases numbered 7, after V lost 2 bases and J lost 5 bases. There are 16 residues in the CDR3. Germline V gene data show CDR1 as ENHRY and CDR2 as SYGVKD. CDR3 region: CAISERPGQGGTEAFF. The CDR3 bases are TGTGCCATCAGTGAGAGGCCGGGACAGGGGGGAACTGAAGCTTTCTTT.

This sequence joins TRBV5-1 and TRBJ2-5; 10 nucleotides match TRBD2. Germline assignment: CDR1 SGHRS and CDR2 YFSETQ. The V segment lost 2 bases and the J segment 5 bases; nucleotides outside the gene matches: 6. The CDR3 sequence is 15 residues long. Here the CDR3 DNA reads TGCGCCAGCAGCTTTTCGAGCGGGGGGGCGGAGACCCAGTACTTC. This gives the protein CASSFSSGGAETQYF.

The gene calls are TRBV6-6 and TRBJ1-2; D gene unclear. V was shortened by 6 bases and J by 0 bases, with 11 bases between the two germline ends. Germline CDR1 MNHNY, CDR2 SVGAGI (reference sequence). This CDR3 is 14 amino acids long. CDR3 coding DNA: TGTGCCAGCAGCCCTGACGGGGCTAACTATGGCTACACCTTC. Its translation: CASSPDGANYGYTF.

This chain uses TRBV12-5 with TRBJ1-1, with a weak D call TRBD1 (5 bases). The CDR3 contains 12 residues. Germline CDR1 is LGHNT and CDR2 is FRNRAP. Trimming left V 7 bases short and J 10 bases short, with 16 bases between. The CDR3 bases are TGTGCTAGTGCCTTGGGGGGGAAGTCAGCTTTCTTT. Its translation is CASALGGKSAFF.

The rearrangement links TRBV7-2 to TRBJ2-7, with 9 bases fitting TRBD1. The CDR3 consists of 15 residues. Germline V lookup: CDR1 SGHTA, CDR2 FQGNSA. With 2 bases clipped from V and 0 bases from J, the junction kept 2 bases outside the gene matches. The CDR3 loop is CASSLWGQGSYEQYF. The CDR3 DNA follows: TGTGCCAGCAGCTTATGGGGACAGGGCTCCTACGAGCAGTACTTC.

The chain links TRBV7-9 to TRBJ1-2; a weak D match, TRBD1 (5 bases). Trimming took off 1 base at V and 5 bases at J, with 11 bases between the two ends. The germline gives CDR1 SEHNR, CDR2 FQNEAQ (reference sequence). The CDR3 covers 14 residues. Here the CDR3 DNA reads TGTGCCAGCAGCTTAGGTCGACAGAAGTATGGCTACACCTTC. Amino acid sequence: CASSLGRQKYGYTF.

The chain is built from TRBV15 and TRBJ2-1, with 9 bases fitting TRBD1. J was trimmed by 6 bases and V by 0 bases; bases with no gene match: 12. This CDR3 comprises 18 residues. The germline V gene has CDR1 LNHNV and CDR2 YYDKDF (reference sequence). CDR3: CATSRDLWDRVRTNEQFF. Written as DNA, the CDR3 is TGTGCCACCAGCAGAGATCTTTGGGACAGGGTGAGAACCAATGAGCAGTTCTTC.

The V gene is TRBV25-1, the J gene TRBJ2-2, with D possibly matching TRBD1 (5 bases). Trimming took off 4 bases at V and 0 bases at J, with 9 bases between the two ends. Germline loops: CDR1 MGHDK, CDR2 SYGVNS. This CDR3 is built from 15 residues. CDR3 region: CASSGIRANTGELFF. The CDR3, as DNA: TGTGCCAGCAGTGGGATCAGGGCGAACACCGGGGAGCTGTTTTTT.

This chain connects TRBV19 to TRBJ2-2; D unclear. V gave up 5 bases and J gave up 0 bases, with 7 bases separating them. Germline assignment: CDR1 LNHDA and CDR2 SQIVND (reference sequence). CDR3 length equals 14 residues. The CDR3 region has the DNA TGTGCCAGTAGTGGGCAGACGAACACCGGGGAGCTGTTTTTT. Translating gives CASSGQTNTGELFF. The full variable domain, rest sourced from reference TRBV19 and TRBJ2-2, is DGGITQSPKYLFRKEGQNVTLSCEQNLNHDAMYWYRQDPGQGLRLIYYSQIVNDFQKGDIAEGYSVSREKKESFPLTVTSAQKNPTAFYLCASSGQTNTGELFFGEGSRLTVL.

V is TRBV5-1 and J is TRBJ2-5, with D perhaps matching TRBD1 (6 bases). V was trimmed by 3 bases and J by 7 bases, leaving 19 bases between them. Per germline, CDR1 SGHRS and CDR2 YFSETQ. CDR3 length equals 15 residues. CDR3 nucleotides: TGCGCCAGCAGCTCACGGACAGCCTTTCCAGCGACCCAGTACTTC. Its protein product is CASSSRTAFPATQYF.

The chain uses TRBV6-1 and TRBJ2-7; 9 nucleotides line up with TRBD1. V lost 4 bases, J lost 1 base, and 5 bases stayed unmatched. Per germline, CDR1 MNHNS and CDR2 SASEGT. This CDR3 region has 15 residues. The DNA of the CDR3 is TGTGCCAGCAGTGGCCCGACAGGGGGATCCTACGAGCAGTACGTC. Translation gives CASSGPTGGSYEQYV.

The rearrangement links TRBV5-6 to TRBJ1-5, with D perhaps TRBD1 (6 bases). This CDR3 has 12 amino acids. The germline CDR1 and CDR2 sequences are SGHDT and YYEEEE. V was shortened by 3 bases and J by 7 bases, with 8 bases between the two germline ends. CDR3 DNA sequence: TGTGCCAGCAGCTGGGGGCGGCAGCCCCAGCATTTT. Amino acids: CASSWGRQPQHF.